This T cell receptor beta chain was documented in a study of blood T cell repertoires in COVID-19. At the level of the study: Samples of COVID-19 (acute and convalescent) were obtained from the United States, Italy and Spain.

The method was immunoSEQ multiplex PCR; TCRdb's version includes in-frame clones alone and lacks a portion of them. The sample records under 60,000 clones, roughly 83% being singletons. Germline V gene sequence: CDR1 MDHEN, CDR2 SYDVKM. This CDR3 is built from 15 residues. The V segment lost 3 bases and the J segment 5 bases; nucleotides outside the gene matches: 5. The source material was peripheral blood. J is TRBJ2-5 and V is TRBV28, with 11 bases matching TRBD1. The origin of this receptor is a man between 65 and 85 years old with acute or convalescent COVID-19. Written as DNA, the CDR3 is TGTGCCAGCAGTTTCCGGACAGGGGGCCTGGAGACCCAGTACTTC. It is translated as CASSFRTGGLETQYF.